What follows describes a single T cell receptor beta chain. The antigen is unknown. Of the isolated RNA, all was reverse transcribed, and so the sequenced material was expressed TCRB transcripts. Clones were read by immunoSEQ multiplex PCR, and TCRdb kept only the in-frame ones, dropping some. Of 350,000 to 400,000 clones in the sample, over 12% are singletons; the top ten hold roughly 0.017%. The data belong to a study of beta chain features in type 1 diabetes. Study-level findings and limits: The study left unresolved whether HLA type influences TCRB rearrangement.

The germline V gene encodes CDR1 SQVTM and CDR2 ANQGSEA. This CDR3 has 15 amino acids. The chain employs TRBV29-1 and TRBJ2-3; possible D gene TRBD1, 6 bases. The TCR sequence derives from a woman aged 18 to 35 in good health. The sequenced sample was naive CD4+ T cells from blood. The CDR3, as DNA: TGCAGAGCTGACAGGTTGTTGGCTCCCACAGATACGCAGTATTTT. Translating gives CRADRLLAPTDTQYF.